Following are 32 T cell receptor beta chains from one sample sequenced in a study of blood T cell repertoires in COVID-19. Sequencing was performed with immunoSEQ multiplex PCR; in TCRdb, only in-frame clones are kept and a portion is missing. Of approximately 180,000 clones in the sample, approximately 79% were seen once. The sequenced sample was PBMCs or T cells enriched from blood (not recorded which). Every receptor here comes from a woman aged 55-69 years with acute COVID-19.

CDR3 DNA: TGTGCCAGCAGTTACCTAGACTCTGGAAACACCATATATTTT. Translating it yields CASSYLDSGNTIYF. The rearrangement links TRBV6-2 or TRBV6-3 to TRBJ1-3; no reliable D call. This CDR3 has 14 residues. In germline, CDR1 is MNHEY, CDR2 SVGEGT. With 2 bases removed from V and 0 bases from J, the gap between germline ends came to 5 bases.

This chain links TRBV5-6 with TRBJ2-5; TRBD1 might be the D (5 bases). V was trimmed by 0 bases and J by 7 bases, leaving 16 bases between them. The CDR3 loop spans 15 amino acids. Germline CDR1 SGHDT, CDR2 YYEEEE. The CDR3 here is CASSLEPTGAGTQYF. The DNA of the CDR3 is TGTGCCAGCAGCTTGGAGCCGACTGGGGCTGGGACCCAGTACTTC.

J is TRBJ1-1 and V is TRBV14; D unclear. The germline CDR1 and CDR2 sequences are SGHDN and FVKESK. The CDR3 has 11 residues. Trimming took off 6 bases at V and 9 bases at J, with 11 bases between the two ends. The CDR3 reads CASRDRTKAFF. CDR3 sequence (DNA): TGTGCCAGCAGAGATCGGACTAAAGCTTTCTTT. Together with reference TRBV14 and TRBJ1-1, the CDR3 gives the full variable domain: EAGVTQFPSHSVIEKGQTVTLRCDPISGHDNLYWYRRVMGKEIKFLLHFVKESKQDESGMPNNRFLAERTGGTYSTLKVQPAELEDSGVYFCASRDRTKAFFGQGTRLTVV.

J is TRBJ1-3 and V is TRBV3-1 (or the pseudogene TRBV3-2); the D is unclear. The V gene's germline CDR1 is LGHDT and CDR2 YNNKEL (reference sequence). This CDR3 spans 11 amino acids. With 8 bases removed from V and 3 bases from J, the gap between germline ends came to 5 bases. The DNA of the CDR3 is TGTGCCAGCGAGGGTGGAAACACCATATATTTT. It is translated as CASEGGNTIYF.

This clone was observed a few times. The rearrangement links TRBV19 to TRBJ1-2; 7 nucleotides agree with TRBD1. Germline loops: CDR1 LNHDA, CDR2 SQIVND (reference sequence). The CDR3 has 13 residues. J lost 7 bases, V lost 10 bases, and 12 bases had no gene match. CDR3 region: CATAAINRGGYTF. CDR3 bases: TGTGCCACCGCAGCAATTAACAGGGGTGGCTACACCTTC.

The chain has TRBV11-3 and TRBJ2-1, with TRBD2 matching over 7 bases. V was pared by 8 bases and J by 5 bases, with 3 bases of the junction left unmatched. The V gene's germline CDR1 is SGHNT and CDR2 YENEEA. This CDR3 comprises 12 residues. The CDR3 nucleotides read TGTGCCAGCGGGAGGGCCCACAATGAGCAGTTCTTC. Amino acid sequence: CASGRAHNEQFF.

This clone was detected only a few times. The V call is TRBV3-1 (or the pseudogene TRBV3-2), the J call TRBJ1-2; possible D gene TRBD1, 5 bases. The CDR3 covers 15 residues. Germline V gene lookup returns CDR1 LGHDT and CDR2 YNNKEL (reference sequence). V dropped 3 bases and J dropped 4 bases, with 15 bases sitting between them. CDR3 sequence reads: CASSQAGQVAYGYTF. The CDR3 nucleotides read TGTGCCAGCAGCCAGGCGGGGCAGGTCGCCTATGGCTACACCTTC.

V is TRBV19 and J is TRBJ1-5, with unresolved D. The CDR3 length is 14 residues. Germline CDR1 and CDR2: LNHDA and SQIVND (reference sequence). Trimming stripped 3 bases from V and 6 bases from J, with 12 bases between. CDR3 region: CASSILVESQPQHF. Written as DNA, the CDR3 is TGTGCCAGTAGTATCTTGGTAGAAAGTCAGCCCCAGCATTTT.

The rearrangement links TRBV30 to TRBJ1-5; a weak D match, TRBD1 (5 bases). The CDR3 contains 17 residues. V lost 0 bases, J lost 0 bases, and 15 bases lay in between. The germline V gene encodes CDR1 GTSNPN and CDR2 SVGIG (reference sequence). CDR3 loop: CAWSVERTKNSNQPQHF. CDR3 bases: TGTGCCTGGAGTGTAGAAAGGACAAAAAATAGCAATCAGCCCCAGCATTTT.

The chain recombines TRBV11-2 with TRBJ1-3, with a weak D call TRBD1 (6 bases). This CDR3 region has 17 residues. Looked up from germline, CDR1 is SGHAT and CDR2 is FQNNGV. Deletions cut 6 bases from V and 2 bases from J, with 20 bases between. The CDR3 DNA follows: TGTGCCAGCAGACATATCCACCAGGGGTTGGCTGGAAACACCATATATTTT. Translation gives CASRHIHQGLAGNTIYF.

J is TRBJ2-2 and V is TRBV9, with TRBD1 as a possible D gene (6 bases). V was trimmed by 3 bases and J by 4 bases, leaving 10 bases between them. Germline lookup yields CDR1 SGDLS and CDR2 YYNGEE. The CDR3 is made up of 14 amino acids. The CDR3 region has the DNA TGTGCCAGCAGCGCCGGGACAAGCACCGGGGAGCTGTTTTTT. It translates to CASSAGTSTGELFF.

This chain connects TRBV3-1 (or the pseudogene TRBV3-2) to TRBJ1-3, with D unresolved. This CDR3 region has 15 residues. Trimming removed 4 bases at V and 1 base at J, with 11 bases between. CDR1 and CDR2 (germline): LGHDT, YNNKEL (reference sequence). The CDR3 here is CASSPPRYSGNTIYF. The DNA of the CDR3 is TGTGCCAGCAGCCCTCCGAGGTATTCTGGAAACACCATATATTTT.

The V gene is TRBV9, the J gene TRBJ1-1, with unresolved D. The V gene lost 0 bases and the J gene lost 4 bases, with 16 bases spanning the gap. CDR3 length: 16 residues. Germline lookup yields CDR1 SGDLS and CDR2 YYNGEE. CDR3 protein: CASSVDSLYVSTEAFF. The CDR3 nucleotides read TGTGCCAGCAGCGTAGACTCTCTCTATGTTAGCACTGAAGCTTTCTTT.

This clone was seen just once. The chain employs TRBV27 and TRBJ2-2; 9 bases line up with TRBD1. CDR3 length: 16 residues. Germline lookup yields CDR1 MNHEY and CDR2 SMNVEV (reference sequence). V lost 3 bases and J lost 7; bases outside the gene matches: 9. CDR3 in DNA: TGTGCCAGCAGTTTTGCGGACAGGGGCCCCCACGGGGAGCTGTTTTTT. It translates to CASSFADRGPHGELFF.

This clone was observed a single time. The rearrangement joins TRBV6-1 to TRBJ1-1; the D gene is possibly TRBD1 (5 bases). The CDR3 has 13 residues. In germline, CDR1 is MNHNS, CDR2 SASEGT. Trimming removed 3 bases at V and 5 bases at J, with 10 bases between. CDR3 nucleotides: TGTGCCAGCAGTGATTTAGGGGTGACTGAAGCTTTCTTT. Translating gives CASSDLGVTEAFF.

This clone was counted a single time. The chain links TRBV3-1 (or the pseudogene TRBV3-2) to TRBJ1-5, with 7 bases matching TRBD1. V lost 0 bases and J lost 6; bases outside the gene matches: 8. Germline CDR1 is LGHDT and CDR2 is YNNKEL (reference sequence). The CDR3 totals 16 residues. CDR3 DNA sequence: TGTGCCAGCAGCCAAGATCAGTGGAGGGGGCCTCAGCCCCAGCATTTT. Encoded protein: CASSQDQWRGPQPQHF.

The chain employs TRBV5-4 and TRBJ1-4; TRBD1 aligns across 9 bases. In germline, CDR1 is SGHNT, CDR2 YYREEE (reference sequence). The CDR3 totals 16 residues. J was trimmed by 5 bases and V by 2 bases; bases with no gene match: 7. The CDR3 region has the DNA TGTGCCAGCAGCTTTGGGGGACAGGGATCCAATGAAAAACTGTTTTTT. Amino acids: CASSFGGQGSNEKLFF. The whole variable domain, filled in from reference TRBV5-4 and TRBJ1-4, reads ETGVTQSPTHLIKTRGQQVTLRCSSQSGHNTVSWYQQALGQGPQFIFQYYREEENGRGNFPPRFSGLQFPNYSSELNVNALELDDSALYLCASSFGGQGSNEKLFFGSGTQLSVL.

Written as DNA, the CDR3 is TGTGCCTGGAGTGTTGAGGGAGGCGGTCGGGCCCAGCATTTT. Encoded protein: CAWSVEGGGRAQHF. This rearrangement joins TRBV30 to TRBJ1-5; unclear D gene. Germline V gene lookup returns CDR1 GTSNPN and CDR2 SVGIG (reference sequence). Trimming took 0 bases from V and 11 from J, leaving 17 bases between them. The CDR3 length is 14 residues.

The gene calls are TRBV10-2 and TRBJ2-7, with D maybe TRBD1 (6 bases). The germline V gene encodes CDR1 WSHSY and CDR2 SAAADI. The V end was cut by 0 bases, the J end by 3 bases, with 9 bases between. This CDR3 contains 14 residues. The CDR3 here is CASSESGALYEQYF. CDR3 nucleotide sequence: TGCGCCAGCAGTGAGTCGGGGGCCCTCTACGAGCAGTACTTC.

The chain uses TRBV19 and TRBJ1-2, with 8 bases identical to TRBD1. The V gene's germline CDR1 is LNHDA and CDR2 SQIVND (reference sequence). The CDR3 totals 14 residues. Trimming at V came to 7 bases and at J to 8 bases, leaving 12 bases not matched to a gene. CDR3 DNA: TGTGCCAGTACCCCCCCCAGGGGGACAGGAGGCTACACCTTC. This encodes CASTPPRGTGGYTF.

The CDR3: CSVPTSGSTDTQYF. The DNA of the CDR3 is TGCAGCGTACCAACTAGCGGGAGTACAGATACGCAGTATTTT. The rearrangement joins TRBV29-1 to TRBJ2-3; 11 positions match TRBD2. The CDR3 consists of 14 residues. Germline CDR1 SQVTM, CDR2 ANQGSEA. J was trimmed by 3 bases and V by 6 bases; bases with no gene match: 5.

V usage is TRBV12-3 or TRBV12-4 and J usage is TRBJ1-5, with D possibly matching TRBD1 (6 bases). The CDR3 is 13 residues long. V lost 5 bases and J 4 bases, leaving 9 bases between the germline ends. The CDR3 loop reads CASSATGNQPQHF. CDR3 coding DNA: TGTGCCAGCAGTGCAACAGGGAATCAGCCCCAGCATTTT.

The chain recombines TRBV6-2 or TRBV6-3 with TRBJ2-5; 7 bases line up with TRBD2. Germline V gene lookup returns CDR1 MNHEY and CDR2 SVGEGT. The length of the CDR3 is 14 residues. V lost 2 bases and J lost 5; bases outside the gene matches: 5. The CDR3 loop is CASSYGGREETQYF. The DNA of the CDR3 is TGTGCCAGCAGTTACGGGGGGAGGGAGGAGACCCAGTACTTC.

V and J are TRBV4-3 and TRBJ1-1; tentative D call: TRBD1 (6 bases). Trimming took off 3 bases at V and 8 bases at J, with 10 bases between the two ends. This CDR3 is 12 amino acids long. Germline CDR1 reads LGHNA; CDR2 reads YSLEER. The CDR3 DNA sequence: TGCGCCAGCAGCCATATAACAGGGGAAGCTTTCTTT. Its translation: CASSHITGEAFF.

The chain couples TRBV11-3 to TRBJ2-2; 13 nucleotides agree with TRBD2. CDR1 is SGHNT, CDR2 YENEEA, per germline. The trim removed 4 bases at V and 5 bases at J, leaving 10 bases unmatched. This CDR3 region has 18 residues. CDR3 amino acids: CASSSPRTSGGRTGELFF. The CDR3 nucleotides read TGTGCCAGCAGCTCACCCCGGACTAGCGGGGGTCGGACCGGGGAGCTGTTTTTT.

This clone has a single count. The J gene is TRBJ2-7, the V gene TRBV2, with D unresolved. Germline assignment: CDR1 SNHLY and CDR2 FYNNEI. V was shortened by 4 bases and J by 4 bases, with 5 bases between the two germline ends. This CDR3 comprises 11 residues. The CDR3 spells CASSASYEQYF. The CDR3, as DNA: TGTGCCAGCAGTGCTAGTTACGAGCAGTACTTC.

V usage is TRBV5-4 and J usage is TRBJ2-1; 7 bases are shared with TRBD1. The junction had 5 bases not matched to a gene; V was cut back by 4 bases and J by 4 bases. Germline values: CDR1 SGHNT, CDR2 YYREEE (reference sequence). This CDR3 is 14 amino acids long. The CDR3 sequence is CASSQLGQYNEQFF. CDR3 DNA sequence: TGTGCCAGCAGCCAACTGGGACAGTACAATGAGCAGTTCTTC.

In its sample, this clone was seen once. The V call is TRBV3-1 (or the pseudogene TRBV3-2), the J call TRBJ1-2; 8 nucleotides match TRBD1. J was trimmed by 8 bases and V by 4 bases; bases with no gene match: 15. The germline V gene encodes CDR1 LGHDT and CDR2 YNNKEL (reference sequence). The CDR3 spans 16 residues. The CDR3 region is CASSPGQGRGDSGYTF. CDR3 coding DNA: TGTGCCAGCAGCCCCGGACAGGGAAGAGGGGATTCGGGCTACACCTTC.

This clone was detected a few times. The rearrangement joins TRBV5-4 to TRBJ1-1, with 10 bases aligning to TRBD1. Trimming at V came to 5 bases and at J to 7 bases, leaving 2 bases not matched to a gene. CDR1 is SGHNT and CDR2 is YYREEE in the germline V gene (reference sequence). CDR3 size: 12 residues. DNA for the CDR3: TGTGCCAGCAGATGGGACAGGGGTGAAGCTTTCTTT. Translated: CASRWDRGEAFF.

The rearrangement uses TRBV5-6 and TRBJ2-5; 7 positions match TRBD1. The CDR3 is made up of 13 amino acids. With 4 bases clipped from V and 5 bases from J, the junction kept 5 bases outside the gene matches. Germline V gene lookup returns CDR1 SGHDT and CDR2 YYEEEE. The DNA for the CDR3 is TGTGCCAGCAGCCAGACAGGGTTTGAGACCCAGTACTTC. Translating it yields CASSQTGFETQYF.

The chain carries TRBV7-9 and TRBJ2-1, with 12 bases aligning to TRBD2. The CDR3 has 16 residues. Germline V gives CDR1 SEHNR, CDR2 FQNEAQ (reference sequence). J gave up 6 bases and V 5 bases, and 8 bases lay outside the gene matches. This CDR3 is CASSATLAGGGNEQFF. CDR3 DNA: TGTGCCAGCAGCGCCACCCTAGCGGGAGGGGGCAATGAGCAGTTCTTC.

The rearrangement uses TRBV3-1 (or the pseudogene TRBV3-2) and TRBJ1-1; D is unclear. V lost 7 bases, J lost 6 bases, and 15 bases lay in between. From germline, CDR1 is LGHDT and CDR2 YNNKEL (reference sequence). This CDR3 has 13 amino acids. This chain's CDR3 is CASKGGRAPEAFF. The CDR3 DNA is TGTGCCAGCAAGGGAGGAAGGGCACCTGAAGCTTTCTTT.